The 13 T cell receptor beta chains presented below share a single source sample, sequenced in a study of T cells expressing NK-cell markers. TCRdb reworked the 5' RACE reads into one entry per CDR3 protein, no DNA. The ten most abundant clones cover roughly 21% of a sample with about 180,000 distinct CDR3 sequences. The specimen was blood T cells: a sorted CD56 or NKG2C T cell subset, CD4+ or CD8+ T cells, or bulk PBMC T cells (not recorded which). These TCRs come from a man aged 18-69 years in good health.

The V gene is TRBV6-4, the J gene TRBJ2-1. The CDR3 has 15 residues. Germline CDR1 MRHNA, CDR2 SNTAGT. This chain's CDR3 is CASSGGNNSYNEQFF.

The chain joins TRBV20-1 to TRBJ2-5; TCRdb's D call, TRBD1, is unchecked because there is no DNA. The CDR3 runs to 13 residues. Germline CDR1 DFQATT, CDR2 SNEGSKA (reference sequence). The CDR3 here is CSARGGTAETQYF.

V usage is TRBV6-5 and J usage is TRBJ2-7; TCRdb outputs TRBD2, but without DNA this stays unchecked. The CDR3 is 12 amino acids. Germline loops: CDR1 MNHEY, CDR2 SVGAGI. CDR3 region: CASAGLNYEQYF.

The chain is built from TRBV4-1 and TRBJ2-3; the TRBD1 assignment by TCRdb is unverifiable without DNA. The germline V gene has CDR1 MGHRA and CDR2 YSYEKL. The CDR3 is 16 residues long. The CDR3 is CASSRPGSPGTDTQYF.

The V and J genes are TRBV4-1 and TRBJ2-5; the D call of TRBD2 rests on TCRdb alone, since no DNA is present to check it. CDR1 and CDR2 (germline): MGHRA, YSYEKL. The CDR3 sequence is 14 residues long. CDR3 in amino acids: CASSQGPKGETQYF.

The gene calls are TRBV7-2 and TRBJ2-3; TCRdb outputs TRBD2, but without DNA this stays unchecked. Germline V gene data show CDR1 as SGHTA and CDR2 as FQGNSA. This CDR3 comprises 16 residues. The CDR3 protein is CASSSWTSGSTDTQYF.

The chain employs TRBV25-1 and TRBJ1-2. This CDR3 contains 14 residues. CDR1 and CDR2 from the germline V gene are MGHDK and SYGVNS. CDR3 loop: CASSEVGANYGYTF.

The chain couples TRBV11-2 to TRBJ2-7; TCRdb reports TRBD2, a call that lacks DNA to check it against. Germline assignment: CDR1 SGHAT and CDR2 FQNNGV. The CDR3 runs to 17 residues. The CDR3 sequence is CASSLASGLAGIYEQYF.

The rearrangement joins TRBV12-3 or TRBV12-4 to TRBJ2-3; TCRdb's D gene call, TRBD1, goes unchecked for lack of DNA. This CDR3 is 15 amino acids long. CDR3 residues: CASSSTGISADTQYF.

The J gene is TRBJ1-4, the V gene TRBV7-8; TCRdb indicates TRBD1, and absent DNA this call remains unverified. CDR3 length: 19 amino acids. Germline CDR1 SGHVS, CDR2 FQNEAQ. The CDR3 is CASSLAFAGEIAGDEKLFF.

V is TRBV4-1 and J is TRBJ1-1; the TCRdb call, TRBD1, lacks DNA for checking. Germline V gene lookup returns CDR1 MGHRA and CDR2 YSYEKL. The CDR3 contains 14 residues. CDR3 loop: CASSQNTGNTEAFF.

The chain employs TRBV6-5 and TRBJ1-2. There are 15 residues in the CDR3. The germline V gene has CDR1 MNHEY and CDR2 SVGAGI. The chain's CDR3 is CASSSTETTLYGYTF.

The J gene is TRBJ1-1, the V gene TRBV16. Germline CDR1 reads KGHSY; CDR2 reads FQNENV. The CDR3 sequence is 12 residues long. This chain's CDR3 is CASSQSGGEAFF.